This is a list of T cell receptor beta chains from one sample in a study of a mutant IDH1 vaccine in newly diagnosed glioma. Data came from immunoSEQ multiplex PCR; TCRdb stores just in-frame clones and leaves some out. The table records some 30,000 clones, approximately 90% of them present only once. Their specific antigens are unknown. The sample in question was PBMCs, obtained from a glioma patient whose treatment included an IDH1 peptide vaccine. The origin of the receptors is a man aged 40-49 years with glioma. Each CDR3 is given with its conserved first and last residue. The order of the fields is D gene, V gene, J gene, clone size, CDR3 protein, CDR3 DNA. D genes are given only for firm matches. Expanded clones are given a class, and other clones once, few, many or no size at all.

.	TRBV21-1	TRBJ2-3	.	CASRGPGTQYF	TGTGCCAGCAGGGGGCCTGGTACGCAGTATTTT
.	TRBV7-2	TRBJ1-1	once	CASSLDPRSEAFF	TGTGCCAGCAGCTTAGACCCTCGGTCGGAAGCTTTCTTT
.	TRBV27	TRBJ2-3	.	CASSPLAGIQYF	TGTGCCAGCAGTCCACTTGCGGGGATACAGTATTTT
TRBD1	TRBV7-8	TRBJ1-2	.	CASSLAQGAGYGYTF	TGTGCCAGCAGCTTAGCCCAGGGGGCCGGCTATGGCTACACCTTC
.	TRBV4-3	TRBJ2-1	.	CASSQFAGSSYNEQFF	TGCGCCAGCAGCCAATTCGCCGGGAGCTCCTACAATGAGCAGTTCTTC
TRBD1	TRBV6-5	TRBJ2-1	.	CASSYNPGTGGIRQFF	TGTGCCAGCAGTTATAACCCCGGGACAGGGGGCATAAGGCAGTTCTTC
.	TRBV5-4	TRBJ2-1	.	CASSRTTEPYNEQFF	TGTGCCAGCAGCCGAACGACAGAGCCCTACAATGAGCAGTTCTTC
.	TRBV28	TRBJ2-3	once	CAACRQGTDTQYF	TGTGCCGCTTGCCGTCAGGGCACAGATACGCAGTATTTT
TRBD1	TRBV28	TRBJ2-1	.	CASSGRGLDEQFF	TGTGCCAGCAGCGGCAGGGGGTTGGATGAGCAGTTCTTC
TRBD1	TRBV7-2	TRBJ1-2	.	CASSLWTGGYGYTF	TGTGCCAGCAGCCTCTGGACAGGGGGCTATGGCTACACCTTC
.	TRBV9	TRBJ2-7	once	CASSVGALTNEQYF	TGTGCCAGCAGCGTAGGGGCCTTAACCAACGAGCAGTACTTC
TRBD1	TRBV4-2	TRBJ2-1	.	CASSQEAGGTTYNEQFF	TGTGCCAGCAGCCAAGAGGCAGGGGGAACAACCTACAATGAGCAGTTCTTC
.	TRBV7-6	TRBJ2-5	.	CASSQPRGDQETQYF	TGTGCCAGCAGTCAACCCCGCGGGGACCAAGAGACCCAGTACTTC
.	TRBV5-1	TRBJ2-1	.	CASSLTAPNEQFF	TGCGCCAGCAGCCTGACTGCCCCCAATGAGCAGTTCTTC
TRBD1	TRBV28	TRBJ1-5	.	CASSSGTGSRLGQPQHF	TGTGCCAGCAGTTCCGGGACAGGGTCCCGGCTAGGTCAGCCCCAGCATTTT
.	TRBV5-6	TRBJ1-2	once	CASSLAVRENPYGYTF	TGTGCCAGCAGCTTGGCAGTGAGGGAAAACCCCTATGGCTACACCTTC
.	TRBV7-8	TRBJ2-2	.	CAGWGVGRHTGELFF	TGTGCCGGTTGGGGTGTTGGGAGACACACCGGGGAGCTGTTTTTT